These 12 T cell receptor beta chains were all obtained from the same sample, sequenced in a study of cytomegalovirus exposure and HLA in healthy donors. A multiplex PCR was run with 60 Vbeta primers and 13 Jbeta primers. Sequencing was performed with immunoSEQ multiplex PCR; in TCRdb, only in-frame clones are kept and a portion is missing. The table has 150,000 to 200,000 clones, about 80% seen once. Sequencing was performed on PBMCs. The receptors derive from a young man in good health and CMV-seropositive.

The chain recombines TRBV7-9 with TRBJ2-7, with a possible D match to TRBD2 (5 bases). V was trimmed by 5 bases and J by 3 bases, leaving 5 bases between them. This CDR3 has 11 residues. Looked up from germline, CDR1 is SEHNR and CDR2 is FQNEAQ (reference sequence). The CDR3 sequence is CASSRDYEQYF. CDR3 sequence (DNA): TGTGCCAGCAGCCGGGACTACGAGCAGTACTTC.

The chain joins TRBV27 to TRBJ2-7; D uncertain. V lost 3 bases and J 2 bases, leaving 2 bases between the germline ends. CDR3 length: 11 residues. From germline, CDR1 is MNHEY and CDR2 SMNVEV (reference sequence). The CDR3 here is CASSFTYEQYF. CDR3 coding DNA: TGTGCCAGCAGTTTCACCTACGAGCAGTACTTC.

The rearrangement joins TRBV5-5 to TRBJ2-7; no clear D gene. There are 14 residues in the CDR3. Germline lookup yields CDR1 SGHKS and CDR2 YYEKEE (reference sequence). The ends were cut back, 1 base at V and 0 bases at J, with 8 bases in the middle. The CDR3 DNA is TGTGCCAGCAGCTTGATCACAAACTCCTACGAGCAGTACTTC. Its protein product is CASSLITNSYEQYF. The entire variable domain, with the rest obtained from reference TRBV5-5 and TRBJ2-7, is as follows: DAGVTQSPTHLIKTRGQQVTLRCSPISGHKSVSWYQQVLGQGPQFIFQYYEKEERGRGNFPDRFSARQFPNYSSELNVNALLLGDSALYLCASSLITNSYEQYFGPGTRLTVT.

The chain combines TRBV5-4 with TRBJ2-3; TRBD2 matches 10 bases. The V gene's germline CDR1 is SGHNT and CDR2 YYREEE (reference sequence). The V gene end was trimmed by 4 bases and the J gene end by 4 bases; junction bases not matched to a gene: 6. CDR3 length: 15 amino acids. The CDR3 here is CASSLPTSGADTQYF. The CDR3 nucleotides are TGTGCCAGCAGCCTCCCTACTAGCGGGGCAGATACGCAGTATTTT. Full variable domain (remainder filled in from reference TRBV5-4 and TRBJ2-3): ETGVTQSPTHLIKTRGQQVTLRCSSQSGHNTVSWYQQALGQGPQFIFQYYREEENGRGNFPPRFSGLQFPNYSSELNVNALELDDSALYLCASSLPTSGADTQYFGPGTRLTVL.

The rearrangement links TRBV12-5 to TRBJ1-1, with TRBD1 matching 10 bases. CDR1 LGHNT and CDR2 FRNRAP come from the germline V gene. The CDR3 is made up of 17 amino acids. The trim removed 0 bases at V and 0 bases at J, leaving 4 bases unmatched. CDR3 nucleotides: TGTGCTAGTGGTTTGGTGACAGGGGGCGTTATGAACACTGAAGCTTTCTTT. Residues: CASGLVTGGVMNTEAFF.

The chain couples TRBV5-1 to TRBJ2-3, with TRBD2 identical over 7 bases. The CDR3 is made up of 15 amino acids. CDR1 is SGHRS, CDR2 YFSETQ, per germline. J was trimmed by 4 bases and V by 0 bases; bases with no gene match: 5. The CDR3 loop is CASSLEGGTPDTQYF. CDR3 DNA sequence: TGCGCCAGCAGCTTGGAGGGAGGGACCCCAGATACGCAGTATTTT.

The chain links TRBV9 to TRBJ2-7; 7 nucleotides agree with TRBD1. The CDR3 totals 16 residues. V shed 0 bases, J shed 0 bases, and the junction held 6 bases outside the gene matches. From germline, CDR1 is SGDLS and CDR2 YYNGEE. CDR3 in amino acids: CASSVAGDSSSYEQYF. The CDR3 DNA reads as TGTGCCAGCAGCGTAGCCGGGGACAGCAGCTCCTACGAGCAGTACTTC.

On this clone: One end of the junction does not line up with germline, which may come from a read error. The rearrangement uses TRBV28 and TRBJ2-6; TRBD1 aligns across 8 bases. CDR3 size: 15 residues. Per the germline V gene, CDR1 is MDHEN and CDR2 is SYDVKM. The CDR3 region has the DNA TGTGCCAGCAGTTTGGACAGGGCTGGGGCCAACGTCCTGGCTTTC. It translates to CASSLDRAGANVLAF.

The chain links TRBV10-3 to TRBJ1-5, with TRBD1 as a possible D gene (6 bases). From germline, CDR1 is ENHRY and CDR2 SYGVKD. The CDR3 covers 14 residues. Trimming left V 8 bases short and J 2 bases short, with 13 bases between. The CDR3 loop reads CAISGGPGNQPQHF. The CDR3 bases are TGTGCCATCTCGGGGGGGCCGGGCAATCAGCCCCAGCATTTT.

The gene calls are TRBV5-6 and TRBJ2-2, with D unresolved. The germline V gene has CDR1 SGHDT and CDR2 YYEEEE. The V and J ends lost 4 bases and 5 bases respectively, with 3 bases between them. The CDR3 consists of 11 residues. The CDR3, as DNA: TGTGCCAGCAGCCAAACCGGGGAGCTGTTTTTT. Translated, it gives CASSQTGELFF.

The rearrangement links TRBV2 to TRBJ1-4; no definite D call. V was cut by 6 bases and J by 7 bases, with 9 bases left in between. This CDR3 comprises 12 residues. Germline V CDR1 and CDR2: SNHLY, FYNNEI. The CDR3 sequence: CASRRAIEKLFF. The CDR3 nucleotides are TGTGCCAGCAGGCGGGCCATTGAAAAACTGTTTTTT.

About this clone: Germline and junction disagree at one end, which may indicate a read error. J is TRBJ2-7 and V is TRBV7-9, with 10 bases fitting TRBD1. This CDR3 comprises 18 residues. The germline V gene encodes CDR1 SEHNR and CDR2 FQNEAQ (reference sequence). The CDR3 DNA reads as TGTTCCAGCAGCTTACCTCCCGGGACAGGGGACTCCGCTTACGAGCAGTACTTC. This encodes CSSSLPPGTGDSAYEQYF.